At least ten counts were recorded for the clone carrying this T cell receptor beta chain. At the time of active disease, bone marrow was collected from every patient. Molecular barcoded adaptors covering alpha/delta and beta/gamma chains were used on 400 ng RNA. MiXCR was run by TCRdb on the reads, yielding one entry per CDR3 protein. Among tens of thousands of distinct CDR3 sequences, approximately 12% were seen once, and the ten largest hold about 15%. This specimen belongs to a study of read filtering for tumor transcriptome and immune sequencing. The wider study: Revised staging placed fewer than ten patients in R-ISS I, around 15 in II, 6 or 7 in III.

Trimming left V 8 bases short and J 3 bases short, with 11 bases between. The germline gives CDR1 KGHSH, CDR2 LQKENI. This CDR3 is 13 amino acids long. V is TRBV18 and J is TRBJ1-5, with D maybe TRBD1 (6 bases). Sequencing was carried out using a population of CD138-negative cells sorted from bone marrow. The source is a donor at least 40 years old with multiple myeloma. CDR3 DNA sequence: TGTGCCAGCAGCACAGGGCTCAATCAGCCCCAGCATTTT. This translates into CASSTGLNQPQHF.